The T cell receptor beta chain described here comes from a study of blood T cell repertoires in COVID-19. In the study overall: From T cells, B-cell-depleted T cells, or PBMCs came the material, which was cDNA or gDNA.

Per the original data handling: Cell counts per sample came from amplifying reference gene primers. Sequencing used immunoSEQ multiplex PCR; TCRdb keeps in-frame clones, though not all of them. The V and J calls and clone size are taken from that table; D and trimming were inferred from the DNA. The sample has about 100,000 clones, about 86% seen once. This CDR3 contains 14 residues. Trimming removed 2 bases at V and 4 bases at J, with 11 bases between. The germline CDR1 and CDR2 sequences are SGHDN and FVKESK. In its sample, this clone was seen many times. Two negative PCRs, clearance, or symptom resolution had been documented for recovered Cohort 3 donors.

This receptor was identified in a woman aged 45 to 65 who had recovered from COVID-19. Material for sequencing was PBMCs or T cells enriched from blood (not recorded which). The V call is TRBV14, the J call TRBJ1-2; D perhaps matches TRBD1 (5 bases). The CDR3 DNA reads TGTGCCAGCAGCCAAATTGGGGCAGCCTATGGCTACACCTTC. It yields the protein CASSQIGAAYGYTF. The complete variable domain, with remaining parts taken from reference TRBV14 and TRBJ1-2, reads EAGVTQFPSHSVIEKGQTVTLRCDPISGHDNLYWYRRVMGKEIKFLLHFVKESKQDESGMPNNRFLAERTGGTYSTLKVQPAELEDSGVYFCASSQIGAAYGYTFGSGTRLTVV.